This T cell receptor (beta chain) originates from a study of T cells in Graves' hyperthyroidism and ophthalmopathy. The study's findings and limits: Most thyroid clonotypes with frequency above 0.001 were detected in blood. Researchers report that a 13 V-J model separated ophthalmopathy from stable hyperthyroidism.

Amplification of TCR beta CDR3 regions was performed using RNA transcripts as template. RT-PCR in the first round (using the HTBI primer set) targeted the TCR CDR3. TCRdb called the multiplex PCR reads again in MiXCR, with one record for every CDR3 protein. The table includes over 45,000 distinct CDR3 sequences, around half detected once. Trimming pared 3 bases from V and 5 bases from J, leaving 10 bases between. The CDR3 runs 13 residues. Looked up from germline, CDR1 is KGHDR and CDR2 is SFDVKD. In its sample, this clonotype ranks as medium-sized (0.01 to 0.1%). The target antigen is unknown. Material for sequencing was blood. V usage is TRBV24-1 and J usage is TRBJ2-7; D perhaps matches TRBD1 (5 bases). The origin of this receptor is a woman aged 50 to 60 with Graves' ophthalmopathy. The CDR3 DNA sequence: TGTGCCACCAGTGATGGCAGGGCCGACGAGCAGTACTTC. Translating it yields CATSDGRADEQYF.